This entry is about one T cell receptor (beta chain). The sample belongs to a study of T cell changes during pregnancy in multiple sclerosis. Data came from immunoSEQ multiplex PCR; TCRdb stores just in-frame clones and leaves some out. The sample comprises fewer than 25,000 clones, more than 85% of which are singletons, and under 8% rests with the top ten. CDR3 length: 14 amino acids. Germline V gives CDR1 KGHSH, CDR2 LQKENI. After removal of 5 bases from V and 5 bases from J, the junction contained 8 bases not matched to a gene. The sequencing used CD8+ T cells from peripheral blood mononuclear cells, collected in the first trimester of pregnancy. V and J are TRBV18 and TRBJ1-2; 7 positions agree with TRBD1. The source of this sequence is a female donor with multiple sclerosis, enrolled in a pregnancy study. CDR3 nucleotide sequence: TGTGCCAGCTCAAACAACGAGGGGGCGTATGGCTACACCTTC. Amino acid sequence: CASSNNEGAYGYTF.